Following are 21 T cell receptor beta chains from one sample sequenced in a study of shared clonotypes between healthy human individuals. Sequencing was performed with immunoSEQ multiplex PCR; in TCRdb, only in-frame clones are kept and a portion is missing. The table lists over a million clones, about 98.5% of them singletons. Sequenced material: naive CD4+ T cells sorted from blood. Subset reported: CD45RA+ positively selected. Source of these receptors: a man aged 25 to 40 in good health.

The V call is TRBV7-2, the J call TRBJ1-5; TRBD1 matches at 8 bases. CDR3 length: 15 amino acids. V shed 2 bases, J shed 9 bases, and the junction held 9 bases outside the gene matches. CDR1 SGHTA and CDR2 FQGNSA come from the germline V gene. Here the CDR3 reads CASSLRAGGALPQHF. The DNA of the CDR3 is TGTGCCAGCAGCTTAAGGGCAGGGGGCGCGTTGCCCCAGCATTTT.

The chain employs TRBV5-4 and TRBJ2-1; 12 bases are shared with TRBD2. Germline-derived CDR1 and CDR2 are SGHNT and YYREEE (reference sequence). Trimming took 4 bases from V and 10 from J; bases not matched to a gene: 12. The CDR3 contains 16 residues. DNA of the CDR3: TGTGCCAGCAGCCGCATACTAGCGGGAGGCCTCGAAGAGCAGTTCTTC. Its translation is CASSRILAGGLEEQFF.

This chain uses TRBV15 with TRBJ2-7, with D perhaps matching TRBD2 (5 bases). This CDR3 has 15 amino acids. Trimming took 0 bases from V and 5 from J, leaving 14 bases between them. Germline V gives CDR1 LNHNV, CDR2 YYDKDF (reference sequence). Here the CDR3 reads CATSRDLLGINEQYF. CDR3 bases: TGTGCCACCAGCAGAGATCTACTAGGAATAAACGAGCAGTACTTC. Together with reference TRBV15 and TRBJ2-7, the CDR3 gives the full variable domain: DAMVIQNPRYQVTQFGKPVTLSCSQTLNHNVMYWYQQKSSQAPKLLFHYYDKDFNNEADTPDNFQSRRPNTSFCFLDIRSPGLGDTAMYLCATSRDLLGINEQYFGPGTRLTVT.

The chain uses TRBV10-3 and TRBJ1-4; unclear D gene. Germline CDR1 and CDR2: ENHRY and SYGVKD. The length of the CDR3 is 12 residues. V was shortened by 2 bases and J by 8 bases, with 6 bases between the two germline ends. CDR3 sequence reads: CAISEGGEKLFF. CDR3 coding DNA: TGTGCCATCAGTGAGGGAGGGGAAAAACTGTTTTTT.

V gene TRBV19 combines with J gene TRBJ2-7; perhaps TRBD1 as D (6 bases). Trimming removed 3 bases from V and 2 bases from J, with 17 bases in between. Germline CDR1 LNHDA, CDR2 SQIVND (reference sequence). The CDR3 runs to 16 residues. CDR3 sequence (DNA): TGTGCCAGTAGTATTTATAGGACAGCCATTACCTACGAGCAGTACTTC. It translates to CASSIYRTAITYEQYF.

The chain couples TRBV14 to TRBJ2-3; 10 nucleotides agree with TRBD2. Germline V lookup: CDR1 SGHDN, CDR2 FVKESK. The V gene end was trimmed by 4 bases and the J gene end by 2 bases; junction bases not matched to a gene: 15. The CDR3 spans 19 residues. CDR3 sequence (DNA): TGTGCCAGCAGCCCCCTCTTACCGCGACTAGCGGGCTCCACAGATACGCAGTATTTT. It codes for CASSPLLPRLAGSTDTQYF.

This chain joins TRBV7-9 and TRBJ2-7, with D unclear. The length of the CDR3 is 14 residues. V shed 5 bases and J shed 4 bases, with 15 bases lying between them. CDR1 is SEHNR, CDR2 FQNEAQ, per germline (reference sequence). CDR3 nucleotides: TGTGCCAGCAGCCCTGTGTGGGGTTATTACGAGCAGTACTTC. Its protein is CASSPVWGYYEQYF. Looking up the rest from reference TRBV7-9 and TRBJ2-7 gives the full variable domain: DTGVSQNPRHKITKRGQNVTFRCDPISEHNRLYWYRQTLGQGPEFLTYFQNEAQLEKSRLLSDRFSAERPKGSFSTLEIQRTEQGDSAMYLCASSPVWGYYEQYFGPGTRLTVT.

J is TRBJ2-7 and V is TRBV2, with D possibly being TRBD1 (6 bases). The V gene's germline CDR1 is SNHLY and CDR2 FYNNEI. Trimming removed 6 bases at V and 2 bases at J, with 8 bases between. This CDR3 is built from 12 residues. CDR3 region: CASRGQTYEQYF. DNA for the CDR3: TGTGCCAGCAGGGGACAAACCTACGAGCAGTACTTC. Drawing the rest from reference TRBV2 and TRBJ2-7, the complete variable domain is EPEVTQTPSHQVTQMGQEVILRCVPISNHLYFYWYRQILGQKVEFLVSFYNNEISEKSEIFDDQFSVERPDGSNFTLKIRSTKLEDSAMYFCASRGQTYEQYFGPGTRLTVT.

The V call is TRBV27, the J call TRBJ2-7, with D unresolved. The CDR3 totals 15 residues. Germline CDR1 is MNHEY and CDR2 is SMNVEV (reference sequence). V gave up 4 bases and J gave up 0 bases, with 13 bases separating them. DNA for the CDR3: TGTGCCAGCAGTTACAAAAGCTTAAGCTCCTACGAGCAGTACTTC. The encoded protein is CASSYKSLSSYEQYF.

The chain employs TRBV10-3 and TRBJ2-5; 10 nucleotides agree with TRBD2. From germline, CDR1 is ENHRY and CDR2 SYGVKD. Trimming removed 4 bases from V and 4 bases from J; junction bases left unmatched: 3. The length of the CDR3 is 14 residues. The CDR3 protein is CAISVTSGIETQYF. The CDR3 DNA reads TGTGCCATCAGTGTCACTAGCGGGATAGAGACCCAGTACTTC.

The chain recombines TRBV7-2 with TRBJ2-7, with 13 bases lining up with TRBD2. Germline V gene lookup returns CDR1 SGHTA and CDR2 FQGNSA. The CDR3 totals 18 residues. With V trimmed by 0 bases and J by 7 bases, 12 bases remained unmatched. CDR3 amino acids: CASSLAHGTSGILWEQYF. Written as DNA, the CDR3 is TGTGCCAGCAGCTTAGCACACGGGACTAGCGGGATCCTCTGGGAGCAGTACTTC. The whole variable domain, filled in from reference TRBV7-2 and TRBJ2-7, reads GAGVSQSPSNKVTEKGKDVELRCDPISGHTALYWYRQSLGQGLEFLIYFQGNSAPDKSGLPSDRFSAERTGGSVSTLTIQRTQQEDSAVYLCASSLAHGTSGILWEQYFGPGTRLTVT.

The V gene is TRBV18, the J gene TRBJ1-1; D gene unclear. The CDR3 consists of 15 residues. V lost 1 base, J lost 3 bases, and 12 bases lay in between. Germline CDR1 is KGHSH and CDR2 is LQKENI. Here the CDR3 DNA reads TGTGCCAGCTCACCACTACCCACAGAGGACACTGAAGCTTTCTTT. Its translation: CASSPLPTEDTEAFF.

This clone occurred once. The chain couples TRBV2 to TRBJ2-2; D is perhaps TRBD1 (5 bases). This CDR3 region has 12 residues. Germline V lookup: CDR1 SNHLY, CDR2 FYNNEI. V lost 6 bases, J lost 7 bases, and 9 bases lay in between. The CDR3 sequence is CASSQGFGELFF. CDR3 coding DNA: TGTGCCAGCAGCCAGGGTTTCGGGGAGCTGTTTTTT.

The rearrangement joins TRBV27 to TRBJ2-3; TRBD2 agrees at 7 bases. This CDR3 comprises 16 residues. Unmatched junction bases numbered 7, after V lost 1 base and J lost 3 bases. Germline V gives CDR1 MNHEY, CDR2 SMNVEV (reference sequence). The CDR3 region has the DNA TGTGCCAGCAGTTTATTTTTGGCTAGCGGTACAGATACGCAGTATTTT. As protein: CASSLFLASGTDTQYF.

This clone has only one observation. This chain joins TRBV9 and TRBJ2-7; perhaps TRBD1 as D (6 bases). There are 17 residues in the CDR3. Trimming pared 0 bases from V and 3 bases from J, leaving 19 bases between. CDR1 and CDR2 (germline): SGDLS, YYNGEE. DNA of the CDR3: TGTGCCAGCAGCGTAGCGGGGACACCTTGGCCCGACTACGAGCAGTACTTC. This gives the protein CASSVAGTPWPDYEQYF.

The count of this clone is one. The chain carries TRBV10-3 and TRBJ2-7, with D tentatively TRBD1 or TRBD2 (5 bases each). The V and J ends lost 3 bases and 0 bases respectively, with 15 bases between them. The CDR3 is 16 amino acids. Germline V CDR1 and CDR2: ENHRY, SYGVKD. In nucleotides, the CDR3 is TGTGCCATCAGTGATACGAGGGGATTCTCCTCCTACGAGCAGTACTTC. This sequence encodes CAISDTRGFSSYEQYF.

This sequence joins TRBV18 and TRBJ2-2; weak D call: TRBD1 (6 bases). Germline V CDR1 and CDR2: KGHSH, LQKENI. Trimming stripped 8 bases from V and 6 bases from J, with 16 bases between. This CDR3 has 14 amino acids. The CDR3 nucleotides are TGTGCCAGCCGAACCGGGACAACGGCCGGGGAGCTGTTTTTT. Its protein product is CASRTGTTAGELFF.

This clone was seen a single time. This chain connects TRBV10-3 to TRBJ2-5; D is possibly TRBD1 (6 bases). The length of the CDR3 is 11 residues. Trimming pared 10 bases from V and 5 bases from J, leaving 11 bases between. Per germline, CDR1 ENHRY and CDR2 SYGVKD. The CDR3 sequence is CATRGLETQYF. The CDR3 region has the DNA TGTGCCACTAGGGGGTTGGAGACCCAGTACTTC.

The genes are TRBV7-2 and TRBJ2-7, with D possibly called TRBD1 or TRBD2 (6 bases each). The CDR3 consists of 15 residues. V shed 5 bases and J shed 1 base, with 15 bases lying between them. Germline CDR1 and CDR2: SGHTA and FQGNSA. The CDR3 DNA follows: TGTGCCAGCAGCCTAGGAGGGGGAGGATCCTACGAGCAGTACTTC. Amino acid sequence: CASSLGGGGSYEQYF.

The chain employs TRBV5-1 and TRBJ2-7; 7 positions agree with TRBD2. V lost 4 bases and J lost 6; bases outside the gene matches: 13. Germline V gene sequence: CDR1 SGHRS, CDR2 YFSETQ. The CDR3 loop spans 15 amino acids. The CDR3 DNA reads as TGCGCCAGCAGCACCTGGGCCACGGGAGGATCCGAGCAGTACTTC. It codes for CASSTWATGGSEQYF.

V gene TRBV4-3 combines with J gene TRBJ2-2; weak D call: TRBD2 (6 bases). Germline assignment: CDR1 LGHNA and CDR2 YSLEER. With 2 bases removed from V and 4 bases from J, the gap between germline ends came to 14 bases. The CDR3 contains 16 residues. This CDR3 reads CASSQTWQGGTGELFF. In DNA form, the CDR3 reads TGCGCCAGCAGCCAAACGTGGCAGGGAGGCACCGGGGAGCTGTTTTTT.